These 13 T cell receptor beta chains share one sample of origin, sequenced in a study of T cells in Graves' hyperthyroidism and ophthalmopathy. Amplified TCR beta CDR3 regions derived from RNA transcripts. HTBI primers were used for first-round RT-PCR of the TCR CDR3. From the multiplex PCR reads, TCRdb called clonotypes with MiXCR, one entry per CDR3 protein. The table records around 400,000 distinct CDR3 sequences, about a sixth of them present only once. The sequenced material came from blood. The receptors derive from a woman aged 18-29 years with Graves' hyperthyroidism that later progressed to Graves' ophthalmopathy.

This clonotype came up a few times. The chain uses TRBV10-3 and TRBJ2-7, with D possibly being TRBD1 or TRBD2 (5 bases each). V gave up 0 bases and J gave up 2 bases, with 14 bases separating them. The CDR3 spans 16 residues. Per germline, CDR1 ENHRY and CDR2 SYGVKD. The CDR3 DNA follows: TGTGCCATCAGTGAGTCATACGGGGCCCCGACCTACGAGCAGTACTTC. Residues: CAISESYGAPTYEQYF.

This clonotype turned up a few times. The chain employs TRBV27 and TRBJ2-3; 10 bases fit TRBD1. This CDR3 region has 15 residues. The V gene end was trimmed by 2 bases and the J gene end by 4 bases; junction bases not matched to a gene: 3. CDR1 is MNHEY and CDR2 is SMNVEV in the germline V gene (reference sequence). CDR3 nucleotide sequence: TGTGCCAGCAGTTTAGGGGACAGGGGAGCAGATACGCAGTATTTT. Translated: CASSLGDRGADTQYF.

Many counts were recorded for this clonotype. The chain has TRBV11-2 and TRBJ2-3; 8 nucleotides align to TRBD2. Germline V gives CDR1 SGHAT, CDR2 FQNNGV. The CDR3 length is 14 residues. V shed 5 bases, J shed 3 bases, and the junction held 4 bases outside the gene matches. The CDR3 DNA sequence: TGTGCCAGCAGCCCGGGGACTAGTACAGATACGCAGTATTTT. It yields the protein CASSPGTSTDTQYF.

CDR3 loop: CASRRGIGPNTGELFF. The CDR3 DNA reads TGTGCCAGCAGGCGTGGGATTGGCCCGAACACCGGGGAGCTGTTTTTT. V is TRBV5-8 and J is TRBJ2-2; D is unresolved. This CDR3 spans 16 amino acids. V was pared by 5 bases and J by 0 bases, with 14 bases between. The germline CDR1 and CDR2 sequences are SGHTS and YDEGEE. The variable domain in full, with the rest retrieved from reference TRBV5-8 and TRBJ2-2, is EAGVTQSPTHLIKTRGQQATLRCSPISGHTSVYWYQQALGLGLQFLLWYDEGEERNRGNFPPRFSGRQFPNYSSELNVNALELEDSALYLCASRRGIGPNTGELFFGEGSRLTVL.

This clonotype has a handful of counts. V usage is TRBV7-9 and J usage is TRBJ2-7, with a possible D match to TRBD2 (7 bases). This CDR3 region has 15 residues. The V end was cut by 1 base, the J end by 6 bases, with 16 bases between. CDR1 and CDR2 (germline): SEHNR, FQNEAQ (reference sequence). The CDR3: CASSLDGGLLREQYF. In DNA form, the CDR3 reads TGTGCCAGCAGCTTAGACGGGGGGCTCCTACGCGAGCAGTACTTC. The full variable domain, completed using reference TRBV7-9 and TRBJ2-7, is DTGVSQNPRHKITKRGQNVTFRCDPISEHNRLYWYRQTLGQGPEFLTYFQNEAQLEKSRLLSDRFSAERPKGSFSTLEIQRTEQGDSAMYLCASSLDGGLLREQYFGPGTRLTVT.

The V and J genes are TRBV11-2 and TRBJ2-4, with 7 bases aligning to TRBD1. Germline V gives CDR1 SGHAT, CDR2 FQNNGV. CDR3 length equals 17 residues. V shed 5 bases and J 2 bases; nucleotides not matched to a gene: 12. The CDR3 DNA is TGTGCCAGCAGCGCTATGACAGGGAGTTGGACCAAAAACATTCAGTACTTC. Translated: CASSAMTGSWTKNIQYF.

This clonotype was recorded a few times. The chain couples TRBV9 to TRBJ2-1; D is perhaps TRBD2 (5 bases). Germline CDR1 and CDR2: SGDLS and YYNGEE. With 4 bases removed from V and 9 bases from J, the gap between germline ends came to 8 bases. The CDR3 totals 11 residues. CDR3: CASSPGIEQFF. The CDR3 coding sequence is TGTGCCAGCAGCCCGGGGATTGAGCAGTTCTTC.

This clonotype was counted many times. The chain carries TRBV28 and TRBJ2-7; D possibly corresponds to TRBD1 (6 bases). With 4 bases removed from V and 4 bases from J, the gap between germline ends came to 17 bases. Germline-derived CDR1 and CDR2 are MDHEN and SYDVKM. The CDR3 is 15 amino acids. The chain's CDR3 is CASSSNPTGWYEQYF. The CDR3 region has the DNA TGTGCCAGCAGTTCCAATCCGACAGGTTGGTACGAGCAGTACTTC.

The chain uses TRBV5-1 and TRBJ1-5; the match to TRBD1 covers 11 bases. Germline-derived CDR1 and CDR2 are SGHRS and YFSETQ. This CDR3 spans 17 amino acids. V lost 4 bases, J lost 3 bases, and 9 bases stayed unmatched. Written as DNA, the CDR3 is TGCGCCAGCAGCCTAGGGACAGGGGGAGCGGCCAATCAGCCCCAGCATTTT. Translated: CASSLGTGGAANQPQHF.

Written as DNA, the CDR3 is TGTGCCATCAGTCCGACGCTCTCTGGAAACACCATATATTTT. Translating it yields CAISPTLSGNTIYF. J is TRBJ1-3 and V is TRBV10-3; D call uncertain. The V gene's germline CDR1 is ENHRY and CDR2 SYGVKD. The CDR3 loop spans 14 amino acids. Trimming pared 5 bases from V and 0 bases from J, leaving 8 bases between.

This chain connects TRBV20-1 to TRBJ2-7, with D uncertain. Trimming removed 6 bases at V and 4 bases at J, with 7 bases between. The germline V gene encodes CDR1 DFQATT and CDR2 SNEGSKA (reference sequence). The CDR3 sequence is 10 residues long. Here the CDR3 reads CSAAEYEQYF. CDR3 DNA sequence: TGCAGTGCCGCAGAATACGAGCAGTACTTC.

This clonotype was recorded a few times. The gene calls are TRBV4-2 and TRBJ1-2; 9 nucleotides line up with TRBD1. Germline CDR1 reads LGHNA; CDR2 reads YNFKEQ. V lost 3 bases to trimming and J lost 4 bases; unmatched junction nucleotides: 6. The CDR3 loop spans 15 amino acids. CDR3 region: CASSQPGQGLYGYTF. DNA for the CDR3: TGTGCCAGCAGCCAGCCGGGACAGGGACTCTATGGCTACACCTTC.

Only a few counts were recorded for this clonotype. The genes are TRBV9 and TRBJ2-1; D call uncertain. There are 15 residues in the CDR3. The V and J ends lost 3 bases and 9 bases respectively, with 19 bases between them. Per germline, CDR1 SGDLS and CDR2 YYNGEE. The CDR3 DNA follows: TGTGCCAGCAGCGACACTTTAACGGCAATGAGTGAGCAGTTCTTC. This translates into CASSDTLTAMSEQFF.